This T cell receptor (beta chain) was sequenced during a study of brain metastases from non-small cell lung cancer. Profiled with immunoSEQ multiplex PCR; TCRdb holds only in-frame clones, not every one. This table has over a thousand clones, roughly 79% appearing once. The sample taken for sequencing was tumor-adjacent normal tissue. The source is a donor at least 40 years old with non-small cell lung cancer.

For the CDR3, the DNA is TGTGCCAGCAGCCGGGGCAGGGGGCGTTATAATGAAAAACTGTTTTTT. It codes for CASSRGRGRYNEKLFF. The chain is built from TRBV13 and TRBJ1-4; 8 bases agree with TRBD1. The CDR3 consists of 16 residues. In germline, CDR1 is PRHDT, CDR2 FYEKMQ (reference sequence). V gave up 5 bases and J gave up 4 bases; unmatched junction bases: 9.